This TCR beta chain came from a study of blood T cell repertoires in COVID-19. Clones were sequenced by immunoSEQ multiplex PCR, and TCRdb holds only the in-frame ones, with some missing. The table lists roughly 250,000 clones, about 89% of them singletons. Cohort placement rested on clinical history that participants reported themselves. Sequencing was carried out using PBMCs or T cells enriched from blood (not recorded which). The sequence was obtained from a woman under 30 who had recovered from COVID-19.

CDR3 bases: TGTGCCAGTAGTATAGAAGCCGGTCGCTACAATCAGCCCCAGCATTTT. Translation gives CASSIEAGRYNQPQHF. The chain combines TRBV19 with TRBJ1-5; D gene unclear. Germline V gene lookup returns CDR1 LNHDA and CDR2 SQIVND (reference sequence). Trimming left V 0 bases short and J 3 bases short, with 12 bases between. The CDR3 spans 16 residues. The complete variable domain, with remaining parts taken from reference TRBV19 and TRBJ1-5, reads DGGITQSPKYLFRKEGQNVTLSCEQNLNHDAMYWYRQDPGQGLRLIYYSQIVNDFQKGDIAEGYSVSREKKESFPLTVTSAQKNPTAFYLCASSIEAGRYNQPQHFGDGTRLSIL.